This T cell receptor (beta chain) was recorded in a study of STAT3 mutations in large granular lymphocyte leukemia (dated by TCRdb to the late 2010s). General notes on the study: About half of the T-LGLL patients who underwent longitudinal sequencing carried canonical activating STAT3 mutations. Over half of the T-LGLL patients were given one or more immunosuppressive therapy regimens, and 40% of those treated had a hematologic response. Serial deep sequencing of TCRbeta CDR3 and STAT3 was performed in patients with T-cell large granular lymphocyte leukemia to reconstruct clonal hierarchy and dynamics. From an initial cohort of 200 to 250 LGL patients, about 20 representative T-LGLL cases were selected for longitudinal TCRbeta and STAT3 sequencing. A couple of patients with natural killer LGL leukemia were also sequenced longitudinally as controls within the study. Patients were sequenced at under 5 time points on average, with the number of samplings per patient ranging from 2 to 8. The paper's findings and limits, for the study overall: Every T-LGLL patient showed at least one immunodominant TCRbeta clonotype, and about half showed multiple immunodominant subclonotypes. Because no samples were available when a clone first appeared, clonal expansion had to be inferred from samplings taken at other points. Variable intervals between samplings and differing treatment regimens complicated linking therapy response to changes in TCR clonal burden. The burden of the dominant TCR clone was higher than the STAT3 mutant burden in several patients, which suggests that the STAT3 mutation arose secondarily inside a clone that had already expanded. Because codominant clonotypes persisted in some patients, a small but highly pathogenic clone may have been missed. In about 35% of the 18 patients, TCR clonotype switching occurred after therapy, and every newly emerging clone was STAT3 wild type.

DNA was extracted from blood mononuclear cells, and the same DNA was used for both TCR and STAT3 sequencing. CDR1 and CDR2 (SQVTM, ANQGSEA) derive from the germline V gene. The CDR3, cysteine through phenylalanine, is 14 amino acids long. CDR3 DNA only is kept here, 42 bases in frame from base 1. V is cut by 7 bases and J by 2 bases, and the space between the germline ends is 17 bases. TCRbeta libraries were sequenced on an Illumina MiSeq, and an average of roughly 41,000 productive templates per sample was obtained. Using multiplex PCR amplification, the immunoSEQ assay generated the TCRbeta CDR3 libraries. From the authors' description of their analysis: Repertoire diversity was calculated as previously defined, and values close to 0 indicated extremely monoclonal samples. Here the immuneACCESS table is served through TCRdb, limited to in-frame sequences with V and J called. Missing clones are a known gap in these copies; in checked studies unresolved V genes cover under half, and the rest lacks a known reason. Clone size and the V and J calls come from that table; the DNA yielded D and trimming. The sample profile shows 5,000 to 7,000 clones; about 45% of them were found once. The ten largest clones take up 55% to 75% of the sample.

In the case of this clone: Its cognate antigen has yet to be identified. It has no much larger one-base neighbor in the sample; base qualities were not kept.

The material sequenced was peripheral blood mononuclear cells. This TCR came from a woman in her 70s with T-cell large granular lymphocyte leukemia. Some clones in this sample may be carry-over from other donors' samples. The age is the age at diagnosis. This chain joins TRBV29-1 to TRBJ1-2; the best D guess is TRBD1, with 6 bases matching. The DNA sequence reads TGCAGCGCCGGGGGGGCGGCAGGCAACTATGGCTACACCTTC. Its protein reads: CSAGGAAGNYGYTF. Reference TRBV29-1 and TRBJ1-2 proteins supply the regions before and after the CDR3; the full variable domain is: SAVISQKPSRDICQRGTSLTIQCQVDSQVTMMFWYRQQPGQSLTLIATANQGSEATYESGFVIDKFPISRPNLTFSTLTVSNMSPEDSSIYLCSAGGAAGNYGYTFGSGTRLTVV.